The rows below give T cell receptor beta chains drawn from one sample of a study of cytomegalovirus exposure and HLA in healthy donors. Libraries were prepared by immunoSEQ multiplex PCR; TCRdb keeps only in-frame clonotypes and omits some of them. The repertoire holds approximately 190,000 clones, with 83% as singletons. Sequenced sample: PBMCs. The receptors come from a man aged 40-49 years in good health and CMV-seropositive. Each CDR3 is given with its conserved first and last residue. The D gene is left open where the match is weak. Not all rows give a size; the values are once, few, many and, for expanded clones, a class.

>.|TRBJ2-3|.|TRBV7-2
CASSPRPGTDTQYF
TGTGCCAGCAGCCCACGACCAGGAACAGATACGCAGTATTTT
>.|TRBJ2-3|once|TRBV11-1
CASRPPGDTQYF
TGTGCCAGCAGGCCACCCGGTGATACGCAGTATTTT
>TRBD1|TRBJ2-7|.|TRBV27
CASSPGTGYSYEQYF
TGTGCCAGCAGCCCAGGGACAGGGTACTCCTACGAGCAGTACTTC
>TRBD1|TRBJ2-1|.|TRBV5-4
CASRGRGLYNEQFF
TGTGCCAGCCGGGGCAGGGGGCTTTACAATGAGCAGTTCTTC
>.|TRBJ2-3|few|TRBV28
CATEPSGADTQYF
TGTGCCACCGAACCCTCAGGTGCAGATACGCAGTATTTT
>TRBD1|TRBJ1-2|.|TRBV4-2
CASSQETDRGQGYTF
TGTGCCAGCAGCCAAGAGACGGACAGGGGACAGGGCTACACCTTC
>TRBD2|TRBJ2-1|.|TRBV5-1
CASSFSGSPSYNEQFF
TGCGCCAGCAGCTTCAGCGGGAGTCCTTCCTACAATGAGCAGTTCTTC
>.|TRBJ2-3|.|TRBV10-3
CAISEFSRGLSTDTQYF
TGTGCCATCAGTGAATTTTCCAGGGGCCTAAGCACAGATACGCAGTATTTT
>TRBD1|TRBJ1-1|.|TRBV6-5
CASSPGQPDDTEAFF
TGTGCCAGCAGCCCGGGACAGCCGGACGACACTGAAGCTTTCTTT
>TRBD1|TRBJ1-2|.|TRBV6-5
CASSSRRQGDYGYTF
TGTGCCAGCAGTTCTCGGAGGCAGGGGGACTATGGCTACACCTTC
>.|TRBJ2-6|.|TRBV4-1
CASSPSPSGANVLTF
TGCGCCAGCAGCCCGTCCCCCTCTGGGGCCAACGTCCTGACTTTC
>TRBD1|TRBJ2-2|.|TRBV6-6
CASSSRGQTNTGELFF
TGTGCCAGCAGTTCTCGGGGACAGACAAACACCGGGGAGCTGTTTTTT
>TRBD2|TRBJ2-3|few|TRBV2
CASRTSGLDTQYF
TGTGCCAGCAGGACTAGCGGGTTAGATACGCAGTATTTT
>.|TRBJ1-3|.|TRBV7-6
CASSLAQVGSGNTIYF
TGTGCCAGCAGCTTAGCGCAGGTTGGCTCTGGAAACACCATATATTTT
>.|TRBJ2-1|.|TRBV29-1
CSAFNSSYNEQFF
TGCAGCGCCTTCAACAGCTCCTACAATGAGCAGTTCTTC
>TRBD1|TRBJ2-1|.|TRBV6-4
CANTLPRGRSEQFF
TGTGCCAACACCTTACCCAGGGGGCGCAGTGAGCAGTTCTTC
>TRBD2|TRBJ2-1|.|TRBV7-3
CASSSGLAGQQFF
TGTGCCAGCAGCTCCGGACTAGCGGGTCAGCAGTTCTTC